The subject of this entry is one T cell receptor beta chain. The record originates from a study of blood T cell repertoires in COVID-19. About the study: The samples span acute and convalescent COVID-19 from the United States, Italy and Spain. The analysed material was cDNA or gDNA that came from T cells, B-cell-depleted T cells, or PBMCs.

The data were produced by immunoSEQ multiplex PCR, yet TCRdb's version contains in-frame clones alone and is incomplete. This sample has some 150,000 clones, with around 88% found just once. CDR3 length equals 17 residues. CDR1 is LGHNA, CDR2 YNFKEQ, per germline. The V segment lost 0 bases and the J segment 3 bases; nucleotides outside the gene matches: 6. The J gene is TRBJ2-2, the V gene TRBV4-2; 8 positions match TRBD2. The sequenced sample was peripheral blood. The receptor comes from a woman in her sixties with acute or convalescent COVID-19. The CDR3 nucleotides are TGTGCCAGCAGCCAAGAGGGAGCGGGGGCCTACACCGGGGAGCTGTTTTTT. Protein product: CASSQEGAGAYTGELFF.